What follows are 7 T cell receptor beta chains derived from one specimen sequenced in a study of T cell responses to AZD1222 COVID-19 vaccine. The method was immunoSEQ multiplex PCR; TCRdb's version includes in-frame clones alone and lacks a portion of them. The sample lists more than 110,000 clones; 70% to 90% were seen once. Source: peripheral blood, taken on day 0 of AZD1222 vaccination. Receptors originate from an adult in good health.

The V and J genes are TRBV4-1 and TRBJ1-3; TRBD1 might be the D (5 bases). Trimming removed 4 bases from V and 0 bases from J, with 10 bases in between. Germline CDR1 MGHRA, CDR2 YSYEKL. This CDR3 is 15 amino acids long. The CDR3 protein is CASSRGAGSGNTIYF. The CDR3 DNA sequence: TGCGCCAGCAGCCGAGGGGCAGGCTCTGGAAACACCATATATTTT.

The V and J genes are TRBV7-9 and TRBJ2-3; TRBD2 agrees at 10 bases. Germline V lookup: CDR1 SEHNR, CDR2 FQNEAQ (reference sequence). The CDR3 has 16 residues. J was trimmed by 4 bases and V by 5 bases; bases with no gene match: 9. CDR3 DNA sequence: TGTGCCAGCAGCGGCCAGCGGGAGGGCTTCTCAGATACGCAGTATTTT. Its protein is CASSGQREGFSDTQYF.

The chain recombines TRBV11-3 with TRBJ2-1; 13 positions agree with TRBD2. The germline CDR1 and CDR2 sequences are SGHNT and YENEEA. V was clipped by 1 base and J by 3 bases; unmatched bases: 0. This CDR3 is built from 16 residues. CDR3 amino acids: CASSLGLAGGYNEQFF. The CDR3 DNA is TGTGCCAGCAGCTTAGGACTAGCGGGAGGCTACAATGAGCAGTTCTTC.

The chain couples TRBV25-1 to TRBJ1-1; D is unresolved. Trimming removed 6 bases from V and 1 base from J, with 12 bases in between. The CDR3 totals 14 residues. Germline CDR1 is MGHDK and CDR2 is SYGVNS. CDR3 in DNA: TGTGCCAGCAGCGCCGTAGGGAGGAACACTGAAGCTTTCTTT. Residues: CASSAVGRNTEAFF.

V usage is TRBV23-1 and J usage is TRBJ2-7; D is possibly TRBD1 or TRBD2 (6 bases each). TRBV23-1 is placed among ORFs of uncertain function. Trimming cost V 1 base and J 2 bases, with 15 bases left between them. This CDR3 is 16 amino acids long. The CDR3 bases are TGCGCCAGCAGTCAATTTGGGGGGCGGTTAGCCTACGAGCAGTACTTC. It yields the protein CASSQFGGRLAYEQYF.

The V call is TRBV29-1, the J call TRBJ1-1; D may be TRBD1 (5 bases). The V gene lost 0 bases and the J gene lost 4 bases, with 9 bases spanning the gap. This CDR3 contains 13 residues. The germline V gene encodes CDR1 SQVTM and CDR2 ANQGSEA. The CDR3 spells CSVEEGGGTEAFF. The CDR3 DNA follows: TGCAGCGTTGAAGAGGGTGGGGGCACTGAAGCTTTCTTT.

This clone appeared once. The chain combines TRBV2 with TRBJ1-3; D is uncertain. Trimming stripped 2 bases from V and 1 base from J, with 3 bases between. Germline V gene data show CDR1 as SNHLY and CDR2 as FYNNEI. The CDR3 spans 13 residues. The CDR3 protein is CASSEQSGNTIYF. The CDR3 DNA follows: TGTGCCAGCAGTGAACAGTCTGGAAACACCATATATTTT. Supplemented by reference TRBV2 and TRBJ1-3, the full variable domain reads EPEVTQTPSHQVTQMGQEVILRCVPISNHLYFYWYRQILGQKVEFLVSFYNNEISEKSEIFDDQFSVERPDGSNFTLKIRSTKLEDSAMYFCASSEQSGNTIYFGEGSWLTVV.